The sequence of this TCR beta chain was determined in a study of human T cells and chemical hapten exposure. Time point described: healthy volunteer bleed at 2 weeks. Total RNA was isolated from whole blood that had not been fractionated. From the RACE reads, TCRdb called clonotypes with MiXCR, one entry per CDR3 protein. The repertoire holds tens of thousands of distinct CDR3 sequences, with approximately 9% as singletons. This clonotype was recorded a few times. The CDR3 is made up of 17 amino acids. CDR1 MNHEY and CDR2 SVGEGT come from the germline V gene. Unmatched junction bases numbered 12, after V lost 7 bases and J lost 4 bases.

The chain links TRBV6-2 or TRBV6-3 to TRBJ2-6; 8 bases are shared with TRBD2. This receptor was identified in a female donor in good health. Some clones in this sample may be carry-over from other donors' samples. The specimen was whole blood. The CDR3 region has the DNA TGTGCCAGCAAAAAGGTGGCGGGAGGACCCGGGGCCAACGTCCTGACTTTC. Translation gives CASKKVAGGPGANVLTF.